Listed below are T cell receptor beta chains from one sample, sequenced in a study of early T cells in non-severe SARS-CoV-2 infection. TCRdb ran MiXCR on the 5' RACE reads and lists one entry per CDR3 protein. The sample shows 80,000 or so distinct CDR3 sequences, 5% to 6.5% of them seen only once. The sample comprised whole blood. All receptors come from an adult who was a healthcare worker with PCR-confirmed SARS-CoV-2 infection or an uninfected control (not recorded which). CDR3s include the opening cysteine and the closing phenylalanine or tryptophan. D genes are given only for firm matches. Clone size is stated in some rows and not others, as once, few, many or a class when expanded.

clone_size j_call v_call d_call cdr3_nt cdr3_aa
many TRBJ2-6 TRBV11-1 NA TGTGCCAGCAGCTTACGGAGAAGTATCTACGGGGCCAACGTCCTGACTTTC CASSLRRSIYGANVLTF
many TRBJ1-1 TRBV2 NA TGTGCCAGCCATGGAGGGGCGCGGACTGAAGCTTTCTTT CASHGGARTEAFF
NA TRBJ2-7 TRBV5-4 TRBD1 TGTGCCAGCAGCTTGTACGGGACAGGGGGCCACGAGCAGTACTTC CASSLYGTGGHEQYF
many TRBJ2-7 TRBV30 NA TGTGCCTGGAGTGTAGAGGGGAACTACGAGCAGTACTTC CAWSVEGNYEQYF
NA TRBJ2-3 TRBV4-3 NA TGCGCCAGCAGCCAAGAGGCTACGGGTATTAGATCAGATACGCAGTATTTT CASSQEATGIRSDTQYF
NA TRBJ2-7 TRBV11-2 NA TGTGCCAGCAGCTTGCACGGCCAGTCCTACGAGCAGTACTTC CASSLHGQSYEQYF
many TRBJ1-6 TRBV7-8 NA TGTGCCAGCAGGGACGGGACAAGCGATAATTCACCCCTCCACTTT CASRDGTSDNSPLHF
few TRBJ2-7 TRBV6-1 NA TGTGCCAGCAGTGAACGTGAAGACAGGAGACCCTACGAGCAGTACTTC CASSEREDRRPYEQYF
few TRBJ2-1 TRBV11-2 TRBD2 TGTGCCAGCAGCTTAACTAGCGGGAAGGATGAGCAGTTCTTC CASSLTSGKDEQFF
few TRBJ2-1 TRBV11-2 NA TGTGCCAGCAGCTTAGTTGCGAGCGGGCAGTTCTTC CASSLVASGQFF
few TRBJ2-6 TRBV28 NA TGTGCCACCCAGAAAGATAACTCTGGGGCCAACGTCCTGACTTTC CATQKDNSGANVLTF
NA TRBJ2-7 TRBV20-1 TRBD1 TGCAGTGCGGAAAGACAGGGTCTCCACGAGCAGTACTTC CSAERQGLHEQYF
few TRBJ1-1 TRBV20-1 NA TGCAGTGCTAGTGATGCAGGGAGGAACACTGAAGCTTTCTTT CSASDAGRNTEAFF
few TRBJ2-2 TRBV2 TRBD2 TGTGCCAGCAGTGAAGTAGCGGGGGCCATAGGCGGGGAGCTGTTTTTT CASSEVAGAIGGELFF
NA TRBJ1-1 TRBV6-4 NA TGTGCCAGCAGTTCCTCGGGCGAGAACACTGAAGCTTTCTTT CASSSSGENTEAFF
many TRBJ1-1 TRBV11-3 NA TGTGCCAGCAGCTTAGACGCTTTCGCTGAAGCTTTCTTT CASSLDAFAEAFF
few TRBJ2-1 TRBV7-2 NA TGTGCCAGCAGCCGAAGACTAGAAATACCCAATGAGCAGTTCTTC CASSRRLEIPNEQFF